These T cell receptor beta chains were read from a single sample in a study of cytomegalovirus exposure and HLA in healthy donors. TCRdb's copy holds only in-frame clones and misses some; the assay was immunoSEQ multiplex PCR. The sample table sets out about 34,000 clones. Sequenced: PBMCs. The receptors derive from a woman in her forties in good health and CMV-seropositive. Both conserved end residues are part of each CDR3. The D gene is left open where the match is weak.

TRBV6-6	TRBD1	TRBJ2-1	CASSYPPGGPDNEQFF	TGTGCCAGCAGTTACCCTCCAGGGGGACCCGACAATGAGCAGTTCTTC
TRBV30	TRBD1	TRBJ2-7	CAWSPYGDRPPYEQYF	TGTGCCTGGAGCCCGTACGGGGACAGGCCCCCTTACGAGCAGTACTTC
TRBV4-2	-	TRBJ2-5	CASSQVSGAETQYF	TGTGCCAGCAGCCAAGTTTCGGGAGCCGAGACCCAGTACTTC
TRBV29-1	-	TRBJ2-3	CSVLGGRAYTDTQYF	TGCAGCGTCCTGGGGGGACGGGCCTACACAGATACGCAGTATTTT
TRBV4-1	-	TRBJ2-7	CASSRNREPYEQYF	TGCGCCAGCAGCCGGAACAGGGAACCCTACGAGCAGTACTTC
TRBV19	TRBD1	TRBJ2-7	CASSVDRGGYEQYF	TGTGCCAGTAGTGTGGACAGGGGAGGGTACGAGCAGTACTTC
TRBV27	-	TRBJ2-1	CASSARVPTDNEQFF	TGTGCCAGCAGTGCTAGAGTCCCCACTGACAATGAGCAGTTCTTC
TRBV19	-	TRBJ1-4	CASSTGWNPNEKLFF	TGTGCCAGTAGTACGGGGTGGAACCCGAATGAAAAACTGTTTTTT
TRBV10-3	TRBD1	TRBJ1-1	CAISGGQGEEMNTEAFF	TGTGCCATCAGTGGGGGACAGGGGGAGGAAATGAACACTGAAGCTTTCTTT
TRBV18	TRBD2	TRBJ2-7	CASQGLAGGLAEQYF	TGTGCCAGCCAAGGACTAGCGGGAGGGTTGGCCGAGCAGTACTTC
TRBV28	-	TRBJ1-5	CATQSPAGVGNQPQHF	TGTGCCACCCAGAGCCCGGCGGGGGTAGGCAATCAGCCCCAGCATTTT
TRBV7-2	TRBD2	TRBJ2-7	CASSRTSLSAYEQYF	TGTGCCAGCAGCAGGACTAGCCTAAGCGCCTACGAGCAGTACTTC
TRBV27	-	TRBJ2-7	CASSPRGIKYEQYF	TGTGCCAGCAGCCCACGGGGGATTAAGTACGAGCAGTACTTC
TRBV5-1	TRBD2	TRBJ2-2	CASRRETNTGELFF	TGCGCCAGCAGGCGGGAGACGAACACCGGGGAGCTGTTTTTT
TRBV29-1	-	TRBJ2-3	CSVDLDYQADTQYF	TGCAGCGTTGACCTTGATTATCAAGCGGATACGCAGTATTTT
TRBV30	TRBD1	TRBJ2-3	CAWFRDRGSTDTQYF	TGTGCCTGGTTCCGGGACAGGGGTAGCACAGATACGCAGTATTTT
TRBV5-8	TRBD2	TRBJ2-2	CASSLFLAGDDTGELFF	TGTGCCAGCAGCTTGTTTCTAGCGGGAGACGACACCGGGGAGCTGTTTTTT